These 7 T cell receptor beta chains were all obtained from the same sample, sequenced in a study of response to subunit inactivated influenza vaccine. TCRdb processed the RT-PCR reads anew with MiXCR; each CDR3 protein has one entry. This table has under 550,000 distinct CDR3 sequences, around 7.9% appearing once. Sequences were derived from PBMCs from blood, sampled less than 30 months after vaccination. The receptors stem from a man between 45 and 75 years old who received an inactivated influenza vaccine.

This clonotype was seen a few times. V gene TRBV15 combines with J gene TRBJ2-5; possibly TRBD2 for D (6 bases). This CDR3 is built from 15 residues. Germline CDR1 LNHNV, CDR2 YYDKDF (reference sequence). Trimming shortened V by 5 bases and J by 1 base, and 14 bases separated the two germline ends. The CDR3 is CATSPRWGGQETQYF. CDR3 bases: TGTGCCACCAGCCCCCGCTGGGGAGGCCAAGAGACCCAGTACTTC.

This chain links TRBV28 with TRBJ2-1, with D perhaps assigned TRBD1 or TRBD2 (6 bases each). Trimming removed 11 bases from V and 3 bases from J, with 11 bases in between. There are 12 residues in the CDR3. Germline-derived CDR1 and CDR2 are MDHEN and SYDVKM. DNA of the CDR3: TGTGCCGGGGGGCGATTCTACAATGAGCAGTTCTTC. Protein: CAGGRFYNEQFF.

This clonotype was counted between two and nine times. V gene TRBV27 combines with J gene TRBJ1-6; no clear D gene. V was clipped by 5 bases and J by 4 bases, with 18 bases between them. There are 17 residues in the CDR3. CDR1 MNHEY and CDR2 SMNVEV come from the germline V gene (reference sequence). In DNA form, the CDR3 reads TGTGCCAGCAGTCCCCGGGCTTCCAACCGGTATAATTCACCCCTCCACTTT. This translates into CASSPRASNRYNSPLHF.

The genes are TRBV5-1 and TRBJ2-3, with TRBD1 matching 9 bases. The CDR3 is 14 amino acids. Germline V lookup: CDR1 SGHRS, CDR2 YFSETQ. Trimming removed 3 bases from V and 6 bases from J; junction bases left unmatched: 5. The CDR3 is CASSYTGGSDTQYF. The DNA for the CDR3 is TGCGCCAGCAGCTATACAGGGGGCTCGGATACGCAGTATTTT. Based on the CDR3 plus reference TRBV5-1 and TRBJ2-3, the full variable domain is KAGVTQTPRYLIKTRGQQVTLSCSPISGHRSVSWYQQTPGQGLQFLFEYFSETQRNKGNFPGRFSGRQFSNSRSEMNVSTLELGDSALYLCASSYTGGSDTQYFGPGTRLTVL.

Many counts were recorded for this clonotype. The genes are TRBV5-1 and TRBJ2-7, with D possibly being TRBD1 or TRBD2 (5 bases each). With 2 bases removed from V and 2 bases from J, the gap between germline ends came to 8 bases. Germline V gives CDR1 SGHRS, CDR2 YFSETQ. This CDR3 contains 13 residues. The CDR3 bases are TGCGCCAGCAGCTTAGCGGACACCTACGAGCAGTACTTC. Translation gives CASSLADTYEQYF.

This clonotype was counted many times. The genes are TRBV10-3 and TRBJ2-1, with D perhaps matching TRBD2 (6 bases). CDR1 ENHRY and CDR2 SYGVKD come from the germline V gene. The CDR3 sequence is 15 residues long. Trimming removed 0 bases from V and 0 bases from J, with 6 bases in between. CDR3 nucleotide sequence: TGTGCCATCAGTGAGTCGGGGGGCTCCTACAATGAGCAGTTCTTC. This translates into CAISESGGSYNEQFF.

The chain uses TRBV16 and TRBJ1-2; D remains ambiguous. Germline V gives CDR1 KGHSY, CDR2 FQNENV. CDR3 length: 15 residues. V dropped 4 bases and J dropped 4 bases, with 16 bases sitting between them. The CDR3 DNA follows: TGTGCCAGCAGCCCGTCCGTAGACGGTACCTATGGCTACACCTTC. This encodes CASSPSVDGTYGYTF. Using reference TRBV16 and TRBJ1-2 for the parts outside the CDR3, the full variable domain is GEEVAQTPKHLVRGEGQKAKLYCAPIKGHSYVFWYQQVLKNEFKFLISFQNENVFDETGMPKERFSAKCLPNSPCSLEIQATKLEDSAVYFCASSPSVDGTYGYTFGSGTRLTVV.